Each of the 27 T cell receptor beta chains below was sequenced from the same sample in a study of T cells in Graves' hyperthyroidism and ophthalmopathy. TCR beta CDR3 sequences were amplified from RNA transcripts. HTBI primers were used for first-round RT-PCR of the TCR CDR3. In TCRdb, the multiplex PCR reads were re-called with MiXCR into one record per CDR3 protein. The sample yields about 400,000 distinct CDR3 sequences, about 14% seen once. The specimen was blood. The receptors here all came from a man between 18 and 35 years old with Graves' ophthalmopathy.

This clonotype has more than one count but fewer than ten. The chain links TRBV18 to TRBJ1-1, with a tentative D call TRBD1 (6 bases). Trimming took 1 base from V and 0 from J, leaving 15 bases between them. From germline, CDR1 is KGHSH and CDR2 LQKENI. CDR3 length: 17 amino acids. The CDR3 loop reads CASSPRLGGTMNTEAFF. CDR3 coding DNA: TGTGCCAGCTCACCACGTCTTGGAGGGACAATGAACACTGAAGCTTTCTTT.

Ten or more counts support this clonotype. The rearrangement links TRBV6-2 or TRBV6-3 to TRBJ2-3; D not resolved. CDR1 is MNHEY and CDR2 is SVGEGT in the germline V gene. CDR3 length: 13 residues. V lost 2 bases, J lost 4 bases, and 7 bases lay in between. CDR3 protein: CASSYGLADTQYF. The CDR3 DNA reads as TGTGCCAGCAGTTACGGTTTGGCAGATACGCAGTATTTT.

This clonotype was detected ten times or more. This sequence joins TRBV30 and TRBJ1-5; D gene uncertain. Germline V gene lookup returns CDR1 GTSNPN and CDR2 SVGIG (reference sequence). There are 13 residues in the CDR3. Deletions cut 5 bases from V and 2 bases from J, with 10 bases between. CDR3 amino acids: CAWGPGGNQPQHF. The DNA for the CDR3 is TGTGCCTGGGGACCCGGAGGCAATCAGCCCCAGCATTTT.

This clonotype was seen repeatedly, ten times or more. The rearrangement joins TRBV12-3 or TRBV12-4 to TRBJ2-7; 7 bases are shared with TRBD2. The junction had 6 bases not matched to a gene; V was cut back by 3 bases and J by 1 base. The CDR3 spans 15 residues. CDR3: CASSFSSGDSYEQYF. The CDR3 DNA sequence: TGTGCCAGCAGTTTTTCTAGCGGTGATTCCTACGAGCAGTACTTC.

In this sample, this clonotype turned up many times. CDR3: CASSRDRGNQPQHF. CDR3 DNA sequence: TGTGCCAGCAGCCGGGACAGGGGAAATCAGCCCCAGCATTTT. This sequence joins TRBV12-3 or TRBV12-4 and TRBJ1-5; the match to TRBD1 covers 10 bases. Trimming removed 6 bases from V and 4 bases from J; junction bases left unmatched: 3. The CDR3 runs 14 residues.

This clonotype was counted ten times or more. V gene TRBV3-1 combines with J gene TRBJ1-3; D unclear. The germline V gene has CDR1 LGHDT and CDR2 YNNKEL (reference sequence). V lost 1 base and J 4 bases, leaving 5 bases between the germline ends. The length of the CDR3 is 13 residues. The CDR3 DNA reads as TGTGCCAGCAGCCAAGTGCAAGGAAACACCATATATTTT. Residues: CASSQVQGNTIYF. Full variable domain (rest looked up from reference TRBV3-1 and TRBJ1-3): DTAVSQTPKYLVTQMGNDKSIKCEQNLGHDTMYWYKQDSKKFLKIMFSYNNKELIINETVPNRFSPKSPDKAHLNLHINSLELGDSAVYFCASSQVQGNTIYFGEGSWLTVV.

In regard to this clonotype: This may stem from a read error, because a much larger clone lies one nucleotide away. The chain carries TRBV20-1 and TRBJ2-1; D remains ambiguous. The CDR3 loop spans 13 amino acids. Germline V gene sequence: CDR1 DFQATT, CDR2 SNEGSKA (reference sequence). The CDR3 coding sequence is TGCAGTGGTCAGGTGGTTTCTGGGAATGAGCAGCTCTTC. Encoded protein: CSGQVVSGNEQLF.

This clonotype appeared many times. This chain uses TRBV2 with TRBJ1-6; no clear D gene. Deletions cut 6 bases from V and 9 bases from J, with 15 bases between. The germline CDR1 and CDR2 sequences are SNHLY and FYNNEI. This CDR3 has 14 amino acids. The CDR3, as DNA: TGTGCCAGCAGGGAATCTTTGGGCGGTTCACCCCTCCACTTT. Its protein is CASRESLGGSPLHF.

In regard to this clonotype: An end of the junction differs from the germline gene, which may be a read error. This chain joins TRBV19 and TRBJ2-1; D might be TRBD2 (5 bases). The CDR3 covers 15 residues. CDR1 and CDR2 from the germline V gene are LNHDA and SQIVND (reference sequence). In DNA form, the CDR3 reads TGTGCCAGTAGCCCAACTAGGTTCTCCTACAATGGGCAGTTCTTC. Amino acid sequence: CASSPTRFSYNGQFF.

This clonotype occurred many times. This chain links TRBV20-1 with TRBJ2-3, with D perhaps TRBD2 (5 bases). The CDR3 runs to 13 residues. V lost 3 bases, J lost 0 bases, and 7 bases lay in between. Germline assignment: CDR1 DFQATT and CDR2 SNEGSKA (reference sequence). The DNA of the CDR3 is TGCAGTGCTAGGACTACAAGCACAGATACGCAGTATTTT. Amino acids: CSARTTSTDTQYF.

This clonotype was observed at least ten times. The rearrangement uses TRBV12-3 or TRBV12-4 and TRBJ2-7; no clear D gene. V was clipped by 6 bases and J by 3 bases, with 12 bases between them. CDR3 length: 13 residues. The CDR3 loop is CASSTKAYYEQYF. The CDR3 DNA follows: TGTGCCAGCAGCACCAAGGCTTACTACGAGCAGTACTTC.

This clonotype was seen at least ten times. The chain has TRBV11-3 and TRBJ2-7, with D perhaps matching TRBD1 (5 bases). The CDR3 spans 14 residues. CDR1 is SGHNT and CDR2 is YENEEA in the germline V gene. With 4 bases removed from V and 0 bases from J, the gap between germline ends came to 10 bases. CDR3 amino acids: CASSYRQNSYEQYF. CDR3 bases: TGTGCCAGCAGCTACAGGCAAAACTCCTACGAGCAGTACTTC.

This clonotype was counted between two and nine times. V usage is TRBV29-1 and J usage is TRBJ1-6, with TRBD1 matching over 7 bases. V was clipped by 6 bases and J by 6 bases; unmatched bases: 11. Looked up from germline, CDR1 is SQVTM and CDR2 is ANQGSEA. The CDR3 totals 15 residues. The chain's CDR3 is CSVRGGAGPNSPLHF. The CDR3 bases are TGCAGCGTCCGAGGGGGCGCAGGCCCTAATTCACCCCTCCACTTT.

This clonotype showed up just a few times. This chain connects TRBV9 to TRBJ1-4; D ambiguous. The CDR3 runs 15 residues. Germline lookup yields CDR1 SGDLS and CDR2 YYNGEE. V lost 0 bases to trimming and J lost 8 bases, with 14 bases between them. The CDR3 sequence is CASSVAAGNSEKLFF. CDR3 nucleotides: TGTGCCAGCAGCGTAGCTGCTGGGAACAGCGAAAAACTGTTTTTT.

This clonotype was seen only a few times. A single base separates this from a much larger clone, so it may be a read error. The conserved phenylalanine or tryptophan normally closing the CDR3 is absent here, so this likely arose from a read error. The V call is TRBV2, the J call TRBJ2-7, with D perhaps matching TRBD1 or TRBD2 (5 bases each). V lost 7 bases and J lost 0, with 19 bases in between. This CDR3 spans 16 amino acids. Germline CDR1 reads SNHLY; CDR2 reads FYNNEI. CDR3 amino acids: CASTLTRGGSSYEQYL. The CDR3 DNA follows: TGTGCCAGCACCCTAACCCGGGGCGGGTCCTCCTACGAGCAGTACCTC.

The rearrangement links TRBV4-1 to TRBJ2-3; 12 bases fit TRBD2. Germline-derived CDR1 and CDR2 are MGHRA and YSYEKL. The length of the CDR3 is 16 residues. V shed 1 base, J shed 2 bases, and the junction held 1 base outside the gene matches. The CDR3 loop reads CASSQGLAGATDTQYF. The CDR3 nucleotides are TGCGCCAGCAGCCAAGGACTAGCGGGGGCCACAGATACGCAGTATTTT.

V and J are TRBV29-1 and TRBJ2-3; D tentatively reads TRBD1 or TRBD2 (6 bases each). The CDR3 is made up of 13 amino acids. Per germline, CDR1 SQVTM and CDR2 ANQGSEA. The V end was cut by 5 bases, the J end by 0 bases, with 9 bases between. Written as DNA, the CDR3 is TGCAGCGTTACAGGGAGGAGCACAGATACGCAGTATTTT. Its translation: CSVTGRSTDTQYF.

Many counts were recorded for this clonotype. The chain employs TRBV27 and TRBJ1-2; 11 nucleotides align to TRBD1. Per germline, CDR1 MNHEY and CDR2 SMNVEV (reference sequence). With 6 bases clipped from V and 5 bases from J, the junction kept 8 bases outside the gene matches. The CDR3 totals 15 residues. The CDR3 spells CASRDRGQSRYGYTF. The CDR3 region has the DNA TGTGCCAGCAGGGACAGGGGGCAGAGCCGGTATGGCTACACCTTC.

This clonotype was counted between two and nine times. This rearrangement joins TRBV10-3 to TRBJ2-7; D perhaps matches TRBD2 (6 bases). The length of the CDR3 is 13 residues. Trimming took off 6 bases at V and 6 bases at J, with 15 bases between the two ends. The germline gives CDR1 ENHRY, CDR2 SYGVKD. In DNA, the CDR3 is TGTGCCATCAGCGTCGCGGGGCTTGCCGAGCAGTACTTC. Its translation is CAISVAGLAEQYF.

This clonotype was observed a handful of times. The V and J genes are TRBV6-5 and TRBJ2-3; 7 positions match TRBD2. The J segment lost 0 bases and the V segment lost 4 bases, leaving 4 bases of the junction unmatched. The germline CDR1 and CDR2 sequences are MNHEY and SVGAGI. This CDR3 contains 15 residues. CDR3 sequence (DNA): TGTGCCAGCAGTTGGCTAGCGGCAAGCACAGATACGCAGTATTTT. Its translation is CASSWLAASTDTQYF.

CDR3 bases: TGTGCCAGCAGCTTCCGGACTAGCGGGAGCGACGAGCAGTACTTC. Protein product: CASSFRTSGSDEQYF. This chain links TRBV13 with TRBJ2-7; 13 bases are shared with TRBD2. Germline V CDR1 and CDR2: PRHDT, FYEKMQ (reference sequence). The junction had 4 bases not matched to a gene; V was cut back by 3 bases and J by 5 bases. The CDR3 is 15 amino acids.

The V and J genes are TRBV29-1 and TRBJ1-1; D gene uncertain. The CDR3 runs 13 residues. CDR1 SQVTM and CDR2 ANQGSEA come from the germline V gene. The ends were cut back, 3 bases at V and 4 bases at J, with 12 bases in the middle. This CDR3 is CSVDGRSGTEAFF. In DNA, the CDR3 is TGCAGCGTTGATGGCCGTTCGGGCACTGAAGCTTTCTTT. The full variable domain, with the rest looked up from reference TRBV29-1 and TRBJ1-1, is SAVISQKPSRDICQRGTSLTIQCQVDSQVTMMFWYRQQPGQSLTLIATANQGSEATYESGFVIDKFPISRPNLTFSTLTVSNMSPEDSSIYLCSVDGRSGTEAFFGQGTRLTVV.

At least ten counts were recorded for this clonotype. CDR3 protein: CASSDQGAFTEAFF. The CDR3 DNA reads as TGTGCCAGCAGCGATCAGGGGGCTTTCACTGAAGCTTTCTTT. The chain recombines TRBV7-2 with TRBJ1-1, with 8 bases identical to TRBD1. Germline V gene lookup returns CDR1 SGHTA and CDR2 FQGNSA. With V trimmed by 5 bases and J by 4 bases, 6 bases remained unmatched. The CDR3 extends over 14 amino acids.

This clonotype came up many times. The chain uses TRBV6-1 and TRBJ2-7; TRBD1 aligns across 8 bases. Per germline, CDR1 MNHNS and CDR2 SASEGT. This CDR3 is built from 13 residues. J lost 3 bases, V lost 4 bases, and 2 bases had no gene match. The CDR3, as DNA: TGTGCCAGCAGTGTAACAGGGGGCTACGAGCAGTACTTC. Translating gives CASSVTGGYEQYF.

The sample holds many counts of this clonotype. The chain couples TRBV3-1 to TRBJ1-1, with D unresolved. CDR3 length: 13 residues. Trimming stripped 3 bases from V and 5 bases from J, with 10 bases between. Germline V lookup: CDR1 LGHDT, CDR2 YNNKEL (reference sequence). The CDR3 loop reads CASSQWTGTEAFF. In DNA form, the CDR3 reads TGTGCCAGCAGCCAGTGGACTGGGACTGAAGCTTTCTTT. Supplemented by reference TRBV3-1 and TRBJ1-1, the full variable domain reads DTAVSQTPKYLVTQMGNDKSIKCEQNLGHDTMYWYKQDSKKFLKIMFSYNNKELIINETVPNRFSPKSPDKAHLNLHINSLELGDSAVYFCASSQWTGTEAFFGQGTRLTVV.

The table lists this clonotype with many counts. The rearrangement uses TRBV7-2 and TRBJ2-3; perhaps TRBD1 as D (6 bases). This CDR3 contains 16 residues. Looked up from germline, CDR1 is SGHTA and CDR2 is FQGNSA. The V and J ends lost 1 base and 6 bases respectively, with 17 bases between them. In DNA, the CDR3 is TGTGCCAGCAGCTTAGTCTCTAGGACAGCGGCGGATACGCAGTATTTT. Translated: CASSLVSRTAADTQYF.

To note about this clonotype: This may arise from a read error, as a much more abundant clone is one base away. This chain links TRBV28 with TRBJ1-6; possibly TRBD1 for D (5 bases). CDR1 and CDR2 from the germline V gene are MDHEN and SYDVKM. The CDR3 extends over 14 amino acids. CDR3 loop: CASTSGTWGSHLHF. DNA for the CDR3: TGTGCCAGCACTTCCGGGACTTGGGGTTCACACCTCCACTTT.